The 2 T cell receptor beta chains presented below share a single source sample, sequenced in a study of blood T cell repertoires in COVID-19. Repertoires were generated with immunoSEQ multiplex PCR, while TCRdb's copy carries only in-frame clones and drops some. The data show roughly 240,000 clones, about 86% seen once. Sequencing was performed on peripheral blood. These receptors were taken from a woman aged 30 to 39 who had recovered from COVID-19.

The chain joins TRBV6-5 to TRBJ2-2, with D unclear. Germline V CDR1 and CDR2: MNHEY, SVGAGI. The CDR3 length is 15 residues. Trimming removed 3 bases at V and 0 bases at J, with 8 bases between. The CDR3 DNA sequence: TGTGCCAGCAGTTATTTCGTTGCGAACACCGGGGAGCTGTTTTTT. This codes for CASSYFVANTGELFF.

This chain connects TRBV6-6 to TRBJ1-5; D remains ambiguous. V was cut by 5 bases and J by 5 bases, with 10 bases left in between. Germline CDR1 reads MNHNY; CDR2 reads SVGAGI (reference sequence). This CDR3 spans 13 amino acids. CDR3 nucleotides: TGTGCCAGCAGTATTCCGGGTTATCAGCCCCAGCATTTT. Amino acid sequence: CASSIPGYQPQHF.